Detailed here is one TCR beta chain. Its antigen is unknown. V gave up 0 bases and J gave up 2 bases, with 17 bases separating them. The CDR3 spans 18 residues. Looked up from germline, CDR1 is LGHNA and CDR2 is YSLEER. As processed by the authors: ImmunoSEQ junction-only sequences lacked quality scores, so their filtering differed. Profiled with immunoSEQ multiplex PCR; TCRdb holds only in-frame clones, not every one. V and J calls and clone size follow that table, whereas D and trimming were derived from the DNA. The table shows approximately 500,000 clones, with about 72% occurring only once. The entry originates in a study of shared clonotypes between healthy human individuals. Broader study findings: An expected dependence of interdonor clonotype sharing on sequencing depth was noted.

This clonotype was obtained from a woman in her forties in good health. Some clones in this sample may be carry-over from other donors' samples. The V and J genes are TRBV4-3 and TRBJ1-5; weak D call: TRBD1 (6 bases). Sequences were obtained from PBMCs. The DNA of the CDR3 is TGCGCCAGCAGCCAAGATACCGGGGGAACAGGGCGCAATCAGCCCCAGCATTTT. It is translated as CASSQDTGGTGRNQPQHF.